The clone carrying this T cell receptor (beta chain) was recorded at least ten times. The data were produced by immunoSEQ multiplex PCR, yet TCRdb's version contains in-frame clones alone and is incomplete. The sample lists tens of thousands of clones, approximately 80% seen once, with about 30% in the top ten. The sample belongs to a study of blood T cell repertoires in COVID-19. Study summary: COVID-19 samples collected from the United States, Italy and Spain covered acute and convalescent phases.

This CDR3 contains 15 residues. CDR1 and CDR2 from the germline V gene are ENHRY and SYGVKD. J was trimmed by 4 bases and V by 3 bases; bases with no gene match: 6. V is TRBV10-3 and J is TRBJ2-1, with 7 bases identical to TRBD1. This sequence was found in a human donor in a cohort sampled during active COVID-19. The sample comprised peripheral blood. In nucleotides, the CDR3 is TGTGCCATCAGTGAACAAGGGGGCCCATACAATGAGCAGTTCTTC. Translated: CAISEQGGPYNEQFF.